What follows are 31 T cell receptor beta chains derived from one specimen sequenced in a study of CD8+CD57+ T cells in acquired aplastic anemia. Genomic DNA templated the TCR beta VDJ and CDR3 profiling. TCRdb used MiXCR to reprocess the reads, holding one entry per CDR3 protein. Of over 150,000 distinct CDR3 sequences in the sample, roughly half were seen once. The sample was sorted CD4+, CD8+, or CD8+CD57+ T cells (not recorded which) from PBMCs. The receptor source for this set is a human donor in good health, serving as a control.

This clonotype has at least ten counts. The chain is built from TRBV20-1 and TRBJ2-7; tentatively, D is TRBD2 (5 bases). Per germline, CDR1 DFQATT and CDR2 SNEGSKA (reference sequence). The ends were cut back, 6 bases at V and 2 bases at J, with 17 bases in the middle. The CDR3 sequence is 14 residues long. The CDR3 here is CSAPGERAPYEQYF. In nucleotides, the CDR3 is TGCAGTGCCCCCGGGGAGCGAGCACCCTACGAGCAGTACTTC.

V is TRBV9 and J is TRBJ2-7, with D perhaps matching TRBD1 (5 bases). This CDR3 region has 14 residues. Germline V gene sequence: CDR1 SGDLS, CDR2 YYNGEE. Trimming stripped 0 bases from V and 5 bases from J, with 12 bases between. The CDR3 sequence is CASSVAQKGDEQYF. CDR3 bases: TGTGCCAGCAGCGTAGCCCAAAAAGGGGACGAGCAGTACTTC.

The genes are TRBV5-1 and TRBJ2-7; D may be TRBD1 or TRBD2 (5 bases each). Trimming took 0 bases from V and 4 from J, leaving 14 bases between them. The V gene's germline CDR1 is SGHRS and CDR2 YFSETQ. This CDR3 is 15 amino acids long. CDR3 protein: CASSLGDATQYEQYF. CDR3 sequence (DNA): TGCGCCAGCAGCTTGGGGGACGCAACTCAATACGAGCAGTACTTC.

The chain carries TRBV2 and TRBJ2-4, with D possibly matching TRBD2 (5 bases). V lost 7 bases, J lost 8 bases, and 15 bases lay in between. Germline loops: CDR1 SNHLY, CDR2 FYNNEI. The CDR3 has 13 residues. CDR3 residues: CASNEGAGDIQYF. The CDR3 DNA is TGTGCCAGCAATGAGGGAGCTGGGGACATTCAGTACTTC.

In this sample, this clonotype turned up a few times. A read error may produce the germline difference seen at one junction end. The genes are TRBV2 and TRBJ1-2, with D possibly TRBD1 on 5 matching bases. Per germline, CDR1 SNHLY and CDR2 FYNNEI. The CDR3 is made up of 18 amino acids. CDR3 bases: TGTGCCAGCAGCGAAGGGTCGGGACTGGAGTCTTTCAACTATGGCTACACCTTC. It yields the protein CASSEGSGLESFNYGYTF.

V gene TRBV5-1 combines with J gene TRBJ1-1; the D gene is possibly TRBD1 (5 bases). V was clipped by 4 bases and J by 10 bases, with 11 bases between them. There are 11 residues in the CDR3. The germline gives CDR1 SGHRS, CDR2 YFSETQ. CDR3 loop: CASSPEGSAFF. CDR3 in DNA: TGCGCCAGCAGCCCTGAGGGGTCAGCTTTCTTT.

This chain uses TRBV7-2 with TRBJ2-7; TRBD1 agrees at 10 bases. Germline V gene data show CDR1 as SGHTA and CDR2 as FQGNSA. V lost 6 bases, J lost 1 base, and 6 bases stayed unmatched. CDR3 length equals 15 residues. The CDR3 loop is CASRQGQGSSYEQYF. The CDR3 DNA sequence: TGTGCCAGCAGGCAGGGACAGGGGTCTTCCTACGAGCAGTACTTC.

This clonotype was counted at least ten times. This chain connects TRBV20-1 to TRBJ2-1, with D possibly being TRBD2 (7 bases). V was pared by 3 bases and J by 1 base, with 10 bases between. CDR1 and CDR2 from the germline V gene are DFQATT and SNEGSKA (reference sequence). The CDR3 is made up of 14 amino acids. Written as DNA, the CDR3 is TGCAGTGCTAGCGGGGGGACATCCTACAATGAGCAGTTCTTC. Its translation is CSASGGTSYNEQFF.

The rearrangement joins TRBV20-1 to TRBJ2-5, with D unresolved. The ends were cut back, 4 bases at V and 9 bases at J, with 15 bases in the middle. Germline CDR1 reads DFQATT; CDR2 reads SNEGSKA (reference sequence). The CDR3 sequence is 12 residues long. CDR3 loop: CSAIGPNQPQYF. DNA of the CDR3: TGCAGTGCTATCGGACCTAATCAGCCCCAGTACTTC.

This clonotype appeared a few times. The chain joins TRBV2 to TRBJ2-1; tentatively, D is TRBD2 (6 bases). Germline loops: CDR1 SNHLY, CDR2 FYNNEI. Between the trimmed V and J ends, which lost 5 bases and 5 bases, there was a span of 16 bases. CDR3 length equals 15 residues. CDR3 coding DNA: TGTGCCAGCAGTCCTTACCCCGGGGGAAACAATGAGCAGTTCTTC. This gives the protein CASSPYPGGNNEQFF.

This clonotype qualifies as medium-sized. V usage is TRBV15 and J usage is TRBJ2-7, with unresolved D. There are 12 residues in the CDR3. Trimming shortened V by 1 base and J by 3 bases, and 4 bases separated the two germline ends. The germline gives CDR1 LNHNV, CDR2 YYDKDF (reference sequence). CDR3 in DNA: TGTGCCACCAGCAGAGCGGGCTACGAGCAGTACTTC. It yields the protein CATSRAGYEQYF.

Points on this clonotype: A read error may account for a junction end that differs from germline. V usage is TRBV19 and J usage is TRBJ1-1, with D unclear. Germline values: CDR1 LNHDA, CDR2 SQIVND (reference sequence). CDR3 length equals 13 residues. The DNA for the CDR3 is TGTGCCAGTAGCCCTGCCCGCTCCACGGAAGCTTCCTTT. Amino acid sequence: CASSPARSTEASF.

V is TRBV25-1 and J is TRBJ1-6, with D possibly matching TRBD1 (6 bases). The ends were cut back, 6 bases at V and 7 bases at J, with 13 bases in the middle. The CDR3 runs to 14 residues. The V gene's germline CDR1 is MGHDK and CDR2 SYGVNS. CDR3 DNA sequence: TGTGCCAGCAGACTGACAGGAGGAAATTCACCCCTCCACTTT. This encodes CASRLTGGNSPLHF.

The chain links TRBV20-1 to TRBJ2-6; unclear D gene. Germline V CDR1 and CDR2: DFQATT, SNEGSKA (reference sequence). The CDR3 is 17 amino acids. Trimming removed 0 bases at V and 0 bases at J, with 12 bases between. Written as DNA, the CDR3 is TGCAGTGCTAGAGATCATAACAGTCGCTCTGGGGCCAACGTCCTGACTTTC. Its protein product is CSARDHNSRSGANVLTF.

The gene calls are TRBV10-3 and TRBJ2-1; D perhaps matches TRBD1 (6 bases). The V end lost 6 bases, the J end lost 9 bases, and 15 bases lay between the germline ends. Per germline, CDR1 ENHRY and CDR2 SYGVKD. This CDR3 is built from 13 residues. CDR3 nucleotides: TGTGCCATCAGACCAACAGGGTTGGGTGAGCAGTTCTTC. Protein product: CAIRPTGLGEQFF.

The sample holds a few counts of this clonotype. This chain joins TRBV7-2 and TRBJ2-7; 9 bases are shared with TRBD2. Trimming cost V 1 base and J 7 bases; bases outside gene matches: 11. The V gene's germline CDR1 is SGHTA and CDR2 FQGNSA. The CDR3 has 16 amino acids. This CDR3 reads CASSLVRLAGMAEQYF. The CDR3 DNA reads as TGTGCCAGCAGCTTAGTAAGGCTAGCGGGAATGGCGGAGCAGTACTTC.

With respect to this clonotype: Here the CDR3 omits its conserved ending phenylalanine or tryptophan, so a read error is the likely source. The limits of the CDR3 on the DNA are not certain, so only TCRdb's listed CDR3 is given. This chain connects TRBV19 to TRBJ1-5; TRBD1, the table's D call, was not compared with the DNA. Per the germline V gene, CDR1 is LNHDA and CDR2 is SQIVND (reference sequence). The CDR3 is 9 residues long, counting both termini. CDR3 sequence: CASSIITGQ.

Of note for this clonotype: A read error is possible here, since a much larger clone lies one base away. This likely comes from a read error, as the CDR3 has no conserved phenylalanine or tryptophan at its end. The rearrangement links TRBV2 to TRBJ2-7; D perhaps matches TRBD2 (7 bases). In germline, CDR1 is SNHLY, CDR2 FYNNEI. V was shortened by 6 bases and J by 2 bases, with 20 bases between the two germline ends. This CDR3 is built from 16 residues. The CDR3 DNA reads TGTGCCAGCAGGGGTCGGGGGGCCGAGAAGGCCTACGAGCAGTACCTC. Encoded protein: CASRGRGAEKAYEQYL.

As concerns this clonotype: One end of the junction does not line up with germline, which may come from a read error. The chain combines TRBV7-9 with TRBJ2-7, with D perhaps TRBD1 (6 bases). The V gene's germline CDR1 is SEHNR and CDR2 FQNEAQ (reference sequence). CDR3 length equals 13 residues. The CDR3 region has the DNA TGTGCTAGCAGCTCGGGACACATCTACGAGCAGTACTTC. Translating it yields CASSSGHIYEQYF.

The chain uses TRBV5-1 and TRBJ2-3, with 10 positions matching TRBD2. This CDR3 has 15 residues. CDR1 SGHRS and CDR2 YFSETQ come from the germline V gene. V lost 4 bases, J lost 2 bases, and 4 bases stayed unmatched. The CDR3 loop is CASSLAGDLTDTQYF. For the CDR3, the DNA is TGCGCCAGCAGCCTAGCGGGGGACCTCACAGATACGCAGTATTTT.

This clonotype was found many times. This sequence joins TRBV4-1 and TRBJ1-4; 8 positions match TRBD1. Germline V gene sequence: CDR1 MGHRA, CDR2 YSYEKL. J lost 7 bases, V lost 3 bases, and 7 bases had no gene match. This CDR3 is built from 15 residues. The CDR3 DNA follows: TGCGCCAGCAGCCAGACCAGGGGGCCTTTTGAAAAACTGTTTTTT. Amino acid sequence: CASSQTRGPFEKLFF.

In this sample, this clonotype turned up many times. The chain has TRBV20-1 and TRBJ1-1; no clear D. The CDR3 has 12 amino acids. Germline CDR1 DFQATT, CDR2 SNEGSKA (reference sequence). Trimming stripped 3 bases from V and 1 base from J, with 6 bases between. CDR3 nucleotide sequence: TGCAGTGCTAGTGGAGGGAACACTGAAGCTTTCTTT. Its protein is CSASGGNTEAFF.

This chain uses TRBV7-9 with TRBJ1-4, with no clear D. Germline V gene sequence: CDR1 SEHNR, CDR2 FQNEAQ (reference sequence). The V end was cut by 4 bases, the J end by 5 bases, with 11 bases between. CDR3 length equals 14 residues. In DNA form, the CDR3 reads TGTGCCAGCAGCTCAGCGGGGATGAATGAAAAACTGTTTTTT. Translation gives CASSSAGMNEKLFF.

This clonotype has at least ten counts. The V gene is TRBV19, the J gene TRBJ2-7; 7 bases map to TRBD1. The CDR3 runs 15 residues. From germline, CDR1 is LNHDA and CDR2 SQIVND (reference sequence). The V segment lost 5 bases and the J segment 3 bases; nucleotides outside the gene matches: 10. CDR3 sequence: CASSRPGQNFYEQYF. CDR3 DNA: TGTGCCAGTAGTCGTCCGGGACAGAATTTCTACGAGCAGTACTTC.

The chain carries TRBV7-3 and TRBJ2-5; TRBD1 is a possible D gene (7 bases). CDR3 length: 16 amino acids. V shed 4 bases and J shed 4 bases, with 19 bases lying between them. Germline CDR1 and CDR2: SGHTA and FQGTGA. The CDR3 coding sequence is TGTGCCAGCAGCTGGGATCGGAGGGGGCAAGGAGAGACCCAGTACTTC. Residues: CASSWDRRGQGETQYF.

This chain uses TRBV10-3 with TRBJ2-1; TRBD1 matches at 7 bases. Per the germline V gene, CDR1 is ENHRY and CDR2 is SYGVKD. V shed 6 bases, J shed 5 bases, and the junction held 4 bases outside the gene matches. The CDR3 has 13 amino acids. The CDR3 bases are TGTGCCATCAGCGGACAGGTAAACAATGAGCAGTTCTTC. This gives the protein CAISGQVNNEQFF.

This clonotype was counted a single time. The chain has TRBV24-1 and TRBJ1-5; maybe TRBD1 (6 bases). The CDR3 runs 15 residues. Trimming pared 7 bases from V and 0 bases from J, leaving 12 bases between. Germline V gene lookup returns CDR1 KGHDR and CDR2 SFDVKD. CDR3 residues: CATSAGAYSNQPQHF. CDR3 nucleotides: TGTGCCACCAGCGCAGGGGCCTATAGCAATCAGCCCCAGCATTTT.

In its sample, this clonotype was seen many times. V gene TRBV20-1 combines with J gene TRBJ2-3; 10 bases fit TRBD2. The CDR3 runs 16 residues. With 6 bases clipped from V and 0 bases from J, the junction kept 9 bases outside the gene matches. Germline V lookup: CDR1 DFQATT, CDR2 SNEGSKA (reference sequence). The CDR3 DNA reads as TGCAGTGCCCCAAGGACTAGCGGATCAAGCACAGATACGCAGTATTTT. Translating gives CSAPRTSGSSTDTQYF.

This chain links TRBV2 with TRBJ2-1; 7 nucleotides match TRBD2. The germline V gene has CDR1 SNHLY and CDR2 FYNNEI. The CDR3 sequence is 16 residues long. V lost 0 bases to trimming and J lost 0 bases; unmatched junction nucleotides: 2. In DNA form, the CDR3 reads TGTGCCAGCAGTGAAGCTGCTAGCGGCTCCTACAATGAGCAGTTCTTC. It encodes CASSEAASGSYNEQFF.

The chain employs TRBV29-1 and TRBJ1-1; no firm D call. CDR3 length: 14 residues. With 7 bases removed from V and 4 bases from J, the gap between germline ends came to 19 bases. The V gene's germline CDR1 is SQVTM and CDR2 ANQGSEA. The CDR3 DNA is TGCAGCGCCAGCAGCTTGAGTAGCGTCACTGAAGCTTTCTTT. It is translated as CSASSLSSVTEAFF.

This chain connects TRBV20-1 to TRBJ2-3; D is unclear. V gave up 3 bases and J gave up 11 bases, with 12 bases separating them. Germline lookup yields CDR1 DFQATT and CDR2 SNEGSKA (reference sequence). There are 11 residues in the CDR3. CDR3 DNA: TGCAGTGCTAGGGGTTACAATGAGCAGTATTTT. Protein sequence: CSARGYNEQYF.